The present entry profiles one T cell receptor beta chain with its context. In its sample, this clone was seen once. The antigen it binds to is not known. Base-call qualities are not available, and no considerably larger clone is one nucleotide away. Evidence from one read is weak. The CDR3 holds 17 amino acids from the cysteine to the phenylalanine. Only the CDR3 DNA stays, 51 bases, in frame from base 1. Relative to germline, V is 0 bases shorter and J is 1 base shorter, with 15 bases between their ends. Looking up the germline V gene yields CDR1 SGDLS and CDR2 YYNGEE. Libraries came from PCR. TCRdb names Illumina HiSeq 4000 as the instrument used. High-throughput sequencing was used to profile the TCR beta-chain CDR3 region of every patient. The authors' analysis ran thus. CDR3 differences across clinicopathological groups were used to build a classifier for discriminating distant-metastatic papillary thyroid cancer patients. The Shannon index was used to assess repertoire diversity, and the Morisita-Horn index was used to assess tumor-blood repertoire similarity. TCRdb reworked the public reads: Q25 trimming with fastp, MiXCR clone assembly, productive beta chains retained. The V and J calls come from TCRdb's annotation, not from the publication. Across this sample there are roughly 71,000 clones, with around 20% seen only once. About 13% of the sample is held by the ten biggest clonotypes.

No treatment had been received by any patient before thyroid surgery. Using T-cell receptor beta sequencing, the researchers looked back retrospectively at clinical samples from patients, gathered between about 2011 and 2019. The data originate from a study of metastatic and nonmetastatic thyroid tumors (dated by TCRdb to 2018 to 2021). With regard to the full study: For patients with malignant and with benign thyroid disease, the researchers compared repertoires between peripheral blood samples and tumor or nodule tissue samples.

Broad study findings and their caveats: In both blood and tumor samples, malignant tumors were reported to have significantly higher TCR beta diversity than benign nodules.

What was sequenced was blood. Recombination joined TRBV9 with TRBJ2-3; TRBD1 might be the D gene, on 6 matching bases. The receptor comes from a female donor with papillary thyroid cancer or a benign thyroid nodule (not recorded which). Some clones in this sample may be carry-over from other donors' samples. The nucleotide sequence is given as TGTGCCAGCAGCGTAGCACCTACAGGGTTCGGCACAGATACGCAGTATTTT. Its coded protein is CASSVAPTGFGTDTQYF.